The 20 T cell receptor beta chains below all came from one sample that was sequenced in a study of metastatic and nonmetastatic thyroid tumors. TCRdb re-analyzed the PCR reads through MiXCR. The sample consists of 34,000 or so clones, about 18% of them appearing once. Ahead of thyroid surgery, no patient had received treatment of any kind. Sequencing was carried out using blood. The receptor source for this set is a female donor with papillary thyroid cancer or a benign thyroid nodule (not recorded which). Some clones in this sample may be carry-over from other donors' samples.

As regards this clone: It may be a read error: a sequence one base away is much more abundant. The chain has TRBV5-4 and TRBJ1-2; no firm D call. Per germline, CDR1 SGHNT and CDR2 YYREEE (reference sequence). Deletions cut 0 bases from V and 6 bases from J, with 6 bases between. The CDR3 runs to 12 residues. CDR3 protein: CASSLDGHGYTF. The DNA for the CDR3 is TGTGCCAGCAGCTTGGACGGCCATGGCTACACCTTC. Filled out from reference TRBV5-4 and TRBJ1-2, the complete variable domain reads ETGVTQSPTHLIKTRGQQVTLRCSSQSGHNTVSWYQQALGQGPQFIFQYYREEENGRGNFPPRFSGLQFPNYSSELNVNALELDDSALYLCASSLDGHGYTFGSGTRLTVV.

Here the CDR3 DNA reads TGTGCCAGCAGTTTAGGACAGAACACTGAAGCTTTCTTT. It codes for CASSLGQNTEAFF. The rearrangement joins TRBV12-3 or TRBV12-4 to TRBJ1-1; D is unclear. The CDR3 has 13 residues. Trimming took 1 base from V and 1 from J, leaving 4 bases between them.

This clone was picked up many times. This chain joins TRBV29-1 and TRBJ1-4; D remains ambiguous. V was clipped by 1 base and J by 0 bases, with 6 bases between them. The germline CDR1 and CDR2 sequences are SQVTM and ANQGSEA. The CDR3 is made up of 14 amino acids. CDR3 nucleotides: TGCAGCGTTGAAGCCTATGCAACTAATGAAAAACTGTTTTTT. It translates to CSVEAYATNEKLFF.

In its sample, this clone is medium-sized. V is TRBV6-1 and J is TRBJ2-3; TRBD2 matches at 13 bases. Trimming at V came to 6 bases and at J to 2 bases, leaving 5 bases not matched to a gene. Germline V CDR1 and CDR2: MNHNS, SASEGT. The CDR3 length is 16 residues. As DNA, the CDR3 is TGTGCCAGCAGGATACTAGCGGGGGGGCCCACAGATACGCAGTATTTT. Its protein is CASRILAGGPTDTQYF.

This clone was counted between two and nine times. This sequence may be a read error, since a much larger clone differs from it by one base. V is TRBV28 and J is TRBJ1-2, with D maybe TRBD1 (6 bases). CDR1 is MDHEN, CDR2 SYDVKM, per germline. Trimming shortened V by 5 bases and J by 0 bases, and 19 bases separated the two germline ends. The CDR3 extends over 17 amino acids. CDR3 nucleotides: TGTGCCAGCAGTCTTAAGTACCAAGGGACAACTAACTATGGCTACACCTTC. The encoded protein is CASSLKYQGTTNYGYTF.

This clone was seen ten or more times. CDR3 DNA: TGTGCCAGCAGCTTAGAACTAGCGAGGGGGGGGTCCTACAATGAGCAGTTCTTC. It codes for CASSLELARGGSYNEQFF. The chain uses TRBV11-2 and TRBJ2-1, with a tentative D call TRBD2 (7 bases). This CDR3 comprises 18 residues. V was shortened by 0 bases and J by 1 base, with 16 bases between the two germline ends. Germline V CDR1 and CDR2: SGHAT, FQNNGV.

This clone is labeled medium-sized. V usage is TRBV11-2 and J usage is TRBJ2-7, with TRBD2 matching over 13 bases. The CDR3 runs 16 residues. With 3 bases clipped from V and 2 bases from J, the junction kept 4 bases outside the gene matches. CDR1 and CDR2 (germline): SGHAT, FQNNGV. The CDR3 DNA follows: TGTGCCAGCAGCTTTACTAGCGGGGGGGTCCCCTACGAGCAGTACTTC. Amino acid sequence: CASSFTSGGVPYEQYF.

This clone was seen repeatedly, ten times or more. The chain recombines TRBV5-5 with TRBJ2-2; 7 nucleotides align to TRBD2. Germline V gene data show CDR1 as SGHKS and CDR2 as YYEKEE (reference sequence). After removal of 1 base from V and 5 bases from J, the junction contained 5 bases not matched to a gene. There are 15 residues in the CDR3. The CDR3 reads CASSLTGGRTGELFF. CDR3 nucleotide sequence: TGTGCCAGCAGCTTGACGGGGGGAAGGACCGGGGAGCTGTTTTTT.

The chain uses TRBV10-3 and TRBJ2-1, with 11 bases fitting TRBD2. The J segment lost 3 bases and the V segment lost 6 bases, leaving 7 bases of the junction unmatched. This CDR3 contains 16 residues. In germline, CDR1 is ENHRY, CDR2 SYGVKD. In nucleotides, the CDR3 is TGTGCCATCAGACCGTCGACTAGCGGGGACTACAATGAGCAGTTCTTC. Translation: CAIRPSTSGDYNEQFF.

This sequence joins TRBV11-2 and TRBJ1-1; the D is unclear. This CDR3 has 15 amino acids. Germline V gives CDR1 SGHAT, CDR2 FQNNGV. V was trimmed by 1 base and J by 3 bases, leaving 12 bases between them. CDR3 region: CASSLVRGGYTEAFF. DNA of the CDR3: TGTGCCAGCAGCTTAGTCCGCGGAGGGTACACTGAAGCTTTCTTT.

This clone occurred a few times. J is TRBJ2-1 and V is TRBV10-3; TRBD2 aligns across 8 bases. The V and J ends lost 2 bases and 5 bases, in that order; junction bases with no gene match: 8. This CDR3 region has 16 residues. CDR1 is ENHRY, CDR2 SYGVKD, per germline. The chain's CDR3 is CAISERAAGVNNEQFF. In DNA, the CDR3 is TGTGCCATCAGTGAGAGGGCAGCGGGAGTAAACAATGAGCAGTTCTTC.

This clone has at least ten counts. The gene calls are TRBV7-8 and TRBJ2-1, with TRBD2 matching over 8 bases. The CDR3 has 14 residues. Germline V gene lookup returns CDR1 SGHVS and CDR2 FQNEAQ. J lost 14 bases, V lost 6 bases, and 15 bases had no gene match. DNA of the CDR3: TGTGCCAGCAGGTCCAGCGGGAGTATCGGCTCCGAGTTCTTC. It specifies CASRSSGSIGSEFF.

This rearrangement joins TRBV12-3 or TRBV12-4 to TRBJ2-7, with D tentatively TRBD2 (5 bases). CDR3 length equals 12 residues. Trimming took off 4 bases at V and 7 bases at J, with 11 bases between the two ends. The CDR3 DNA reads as TGTGCCAGCAGTTCGCAGCCGGGAGAGCAGTACTTC. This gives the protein CASSSQPGEQYF.

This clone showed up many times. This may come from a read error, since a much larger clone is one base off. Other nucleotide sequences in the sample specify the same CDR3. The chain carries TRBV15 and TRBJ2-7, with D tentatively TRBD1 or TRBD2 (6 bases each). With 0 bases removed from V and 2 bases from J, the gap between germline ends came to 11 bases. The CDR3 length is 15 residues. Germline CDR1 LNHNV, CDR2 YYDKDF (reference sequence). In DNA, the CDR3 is TGTGCCACCAGCAGAGATGGGGGGCAGACCTACGAGCAGTACTTC. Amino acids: CATSRDGGQTYEQYF. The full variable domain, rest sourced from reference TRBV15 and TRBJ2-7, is DAMVIQNPRYQVTQFGKPVTLSCSQTLNHNVMYWYQQKSSQAPKLLFHYYDKDFNNEADTPDNFQSRRPNTSFCFLDIRSPGLGDTAMYLCATSRDGGQTYEQYFGPGTRLTVT.

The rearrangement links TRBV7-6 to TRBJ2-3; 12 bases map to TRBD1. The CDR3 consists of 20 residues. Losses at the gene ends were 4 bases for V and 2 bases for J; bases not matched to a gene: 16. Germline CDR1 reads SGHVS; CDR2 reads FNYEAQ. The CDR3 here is CASSSERGTGGYLFTDTQYF. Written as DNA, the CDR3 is TGTGCCAGCAGCTCTGAGAGGGGGACAGGGGGCTATCTATTCACAGATACGCAGTATTTT.

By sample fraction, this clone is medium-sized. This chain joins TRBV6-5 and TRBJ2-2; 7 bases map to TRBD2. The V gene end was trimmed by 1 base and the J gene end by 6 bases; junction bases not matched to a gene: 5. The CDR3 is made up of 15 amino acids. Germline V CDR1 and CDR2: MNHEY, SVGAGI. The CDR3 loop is CASSYLTGGSGELFF. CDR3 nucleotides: TGTGCCAGCAGTTACTTGACCGGGGGGTCCGGGGAGCTGTTTTTT.

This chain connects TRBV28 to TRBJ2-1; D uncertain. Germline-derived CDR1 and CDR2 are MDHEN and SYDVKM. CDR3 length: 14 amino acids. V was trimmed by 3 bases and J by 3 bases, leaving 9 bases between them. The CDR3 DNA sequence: TGTGCCAGCAGTTTGGCCAGCAGCTACAATGAGCAGTTCTTC. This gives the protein CASSLASSYNEQFF.

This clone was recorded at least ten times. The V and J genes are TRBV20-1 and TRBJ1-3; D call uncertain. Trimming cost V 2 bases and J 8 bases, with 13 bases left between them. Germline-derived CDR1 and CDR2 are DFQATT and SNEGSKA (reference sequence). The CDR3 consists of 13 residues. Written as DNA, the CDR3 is TGCAGTGCTAGATCCGGGAAGCGAGACACCATATATTTT. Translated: CSARSGKRDTIYF.

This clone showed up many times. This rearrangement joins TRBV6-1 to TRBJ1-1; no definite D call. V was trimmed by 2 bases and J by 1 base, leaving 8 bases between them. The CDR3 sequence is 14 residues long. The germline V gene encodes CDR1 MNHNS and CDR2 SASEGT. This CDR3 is CASSETVGNTEAFF. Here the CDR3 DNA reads TGTGCCAGCAGTGAAACGGTGGGGAACACTGAAGCTTTCTTT.

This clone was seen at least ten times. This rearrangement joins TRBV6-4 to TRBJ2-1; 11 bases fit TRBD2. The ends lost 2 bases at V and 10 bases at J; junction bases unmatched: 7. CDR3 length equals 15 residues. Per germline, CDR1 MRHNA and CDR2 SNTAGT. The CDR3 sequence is CASSDSSGGAREQFF. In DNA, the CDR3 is TGTGCCAGCAGTGACAGTAGCGGGGGGGCCCGAGAGCAGTTCTTC.